These 21 T cell receptor beta chains came from one sample sequenced in a study of early stage breast cancer tumors. Libraries were prepared by immunoSEQ multiplex PCR; TCRdb keeps only in-frame clonotypes and omits some of them. The sample has over 25,000 clones; roughly 50% are singletons. The source material was breast tumor tissue. These receptors originate from a person aged 50 to 59 with breast cancer.

The rearrangement joins TRBV7-9 to TRBJ1-3; possibly TRBD1 for D (6 bases). Germline CDR1 and CDR2: SEHNR and FQNEAQ (reference sequence). Trimming took off 5 bases at V and 0 bases at J, with 11 bases between the two ends. The CDR3 extends over 15 amino acids. CDR3 amino acids: CASSHDRSSGNTIYF. CDR3 coding DNA: TGTGCCAGCAGCCACGACAGGTCCTCTGGAAACACCATATATTTT.

This clone was counted only a few times. The J gene is TRBJ2-7, the V gene TRBV7-9; D gene uncertain. Germline V gene sequence: CDR1 SEHNR, CDR2 FQNEAQ (reference sequence). The CDR3 covers 15 residues. V lost 1 base, J lost 3 bases, and 13 bases lay in between. CDR3 protein: CASSLEDLSNYEQYF. The CDR3 nucleotides read TGTGCCAGCAGCTTAGAGGATTTGTCTAACTACGAGCAGTACTTC.

The rearrangement uses TRBV11-2 and TRBJ2-1; 7 bases are a match to TRBD1. Germline V CDR1 and CDR2: SGHAT, FQNNGV. V was clipped by 5 bases and J by 7 bases; unmatched bases: 8. There are 14 residues in the CDR3. Here the CDR3 DNA reads TGTGCCAGCAGCATACAGGGGAAAGGGAATGAGCAGTTCTTC. It codes for CASSIQGKGNEQFF.

This CDR3 reads CASSPRATLYEQYF. The DNA for the CDR3 is TGTGCCAGCAGCCCTAGGGCAACCTTGTACGAGCAGTACTTC. The rearrangement joins TRBV4-2 to TRBJ2-7, with D uncertain. The CDR3 runs 14 residues. The germline V gene encodes CDR1 LGHNA and CDR2 YNFKEQ. Trimming pared 4 bases from V and 4 bases from J, leaving 14 bases between.

This chain links TRBV30 with TRBJ1-4, with D hard to call. The CDR3 is 13 amino acids. From germline, CDR1 is GTSNPN and CDR2 SVGIG (reference sequence). Trimming took off 5 bases at V and 3 bases at J, with 10 bases between the two ends. The CDR3 here is CAWRGSPNEKLFF. The DNA for the CDR3 is TGTGCCTGGCGCGGGTCCCCTAATGAAAAACTGTTTTTT.

This clone has a handful of counts. This chain uses TRBV5-4 with TRBJ1-2; maybe TRBD1 (5 bases). The CDR3 has 13 residues. Germline V CDR1 and CDR2: SGHNT, YYREEE (reference sequence). Trimming took off 5 bases at V and 5 bases at J, with 13 bases between the two ends. The CDR3 sequence is CASRQGTSYGYTF. CDR3 nucleotide sequence: TGTGCCAGCAGGCAGGGAACCTCATATGGCTACACCTTC.

The chain has TRBV6-6 and TRBJ1-2; D is uncertain. Trimming pared 6 bases from V and 5 bases from J, leaving 10 bases between. Germline V gene lookup returns CDR1 MNHNY and CDR2 SVGAGI (reference sequence). The CDR3 has 12 amino acids. The CDR3 here is CASSGFRYGYTF. The CDR3 DNA follows: TGTGCCAGCAGCGGCTTCCGGTATGGCTACACCTTC.

V is TRBV7-8 and J is TRBJ2-7; TRBD2 matches 8 bases. Germline CDR1 SGHVS, CDR2 FQNEAQ. The CDR3 consists of 15 residues. V lost 4 bases to trimming and J lost 4 bases; unmatched junction nucleotides: 9. The CDR3 region is CASSSGLGSAYEQYF. CDR3 DNA sequence: TGTGCCAGCAGCTCGGGACTAGGGAGTGCTTACGAGCAGTACTTC.

This clone was observed a single time. The V and J genes are TRBV5-1 and TRBJ1-2, with D maybe TRBD1 (6 bases). The length of the CDR3 is 14 residues. V was shortened by 2 bases and J by 8 bases, with 16 bases between the two germline ends. Germline V lookup: CDR1 SGHRS, CDR2 YFSETQ. The CDR3, as DNA: TGCGCCAGCAGCTTATCTAACAGGGATGGAGGCTACACCTTC. It encodes CASSLSNRDGGYTF.

This clone was recorded only once. Written as DNA, the CDR3 is TGTGCCAGCAGCTTGCCAGGGAGGAACACTGAAGCTTTCTTT. Its protein product is CASSLPGRNTEAFF. V and J are TRBV7-8 and TRBJ1-1, with a possible D match to TRBD1 (5 bases). The length of the CDR3 is 14 residues. From germline, CDR1 is SGHVS and CDR2 FQNEAQ. V was shortened by 3 bases and J by 1 base, with 9 bases between the two germline ends.

This clone was seen a handful of times. Other DNA sequences in the same sample also yield this CDR3. This chain links TRBV5-1 with TRBJ2-7; 9 bases are shared with TRBD2. V was pared by 0 bases and J by 5 bases, with 6 bases of the junction left unmatched. Germline CDR1 is SGHRS and CDR2 is YFSETQ. The CDR3 covers 15 residues. The CDR3 loop reads CASSLVAGGSDEQYF. CDR3 DNA: TGCGCCAGCAGCTTGGTGGCGGGAGGGAGCGACGAGCAGTACTTC.

A few counts support this clone. This chain links TRBV11-2 with TRBJ2-1; TRBD1 aligns across 7 bases. Germline V lookup: CDR1 SGHAT, CDR2 FQNNGV. The CDR3 is 14 residues long. V gave up 0 bases and J gave up 6 bases; unmatched junction bases: 2. The CDR3 sequence: CASSLEGGLNEQFF. The CDR3 bases are TGTGCCAGCAGCTTAGAAGGGGGCCTCAATGAGCAGTTCTTC.

This chain joins TRBV29-1 and TRBJ2-7, with 8 bases aligning to TRBD1. Germline-derived CDR1 and CDR2 are SQVTM and ANQGSEA. The CDR3 extends over 13 amino acids. Trimming took 1 base from V and 5 from J; bases not matched to a gene: 4. CDR3 sequence: CSVEAQQGDEQYF. CDR3 in DNA: TGCAGCGTTGAAGCGCAACAGGGGGACGAGCAGTACTTC.

V and J are TRBV30 and TRBJ1-5; 10 positions match TRBD1. The CDR3 has 15 residues. Germline trimming cut 8 bases from V and 4 bases from J; bases unmatched to any gene: 11. From germline, CDR1 is GTSNPN and CDR2 SVGIG (reference sequence). DNA for the CDR3: TGTGCCGCCACACGGGACAGGGGAGGAAATCAGCCCCAGCATTTT. Translation gives CAATRDRGGNQPQHF.

The CDR3 region has the DNA TGTGCCTGGAGTGTAGGTGTAAGACCAGATCAGCCCCAGCATTTT. Its protein product is CAWSVGVRPDQPQHF. V and J are TRBV30 and TRBJ1-5, with D hard to call. Deletions cut 0 bases from V and 5 bases from J, with 14 bases between. Germline assignment: CDR1 GTSNPN and CDR2 SVGIG (reference sequence). The length of the CDR3 is 15 residues.

This clone was recorded only once. This chain joins TRBV7-2 and TRBJ2-1, with a possible D match to TRBD2 (6 bases). This CDR3 is 14 amino acids long. Germline V gene sequence: CDR1 SGHTA, CDR2 FQGNSA. Trimming removed 3 bases at V and 1 base at J, with 7 bases between. CDR3 coding DNA: TGTGCCAGCAGCTTGGGACTGTCCTACAATGAGCAGTTCTTC. It yields the protein CASSLGLSYNEQFF. Filled out from reference TRBV7-2 and TRBJ2-1, the complete variable domain reads GAGVSQSPSNKVTEKGKDVELRCDPISGHTALYWYRQSLGQGLEFLIYFQGNSAPDKSGLPSDRFSAERTGGSVSTLTIQRTQQEDSAVYLCASSLGLSYNEQFFGPGTRLTVL.

Concerning this clone itself: A single base separates this from a much larger clone, so it may be a read error. The chain recombines TRBV30 with TRBJ1-5; possible D gene TRBD1, 5 bases. Germline V gives CDR1 GTSNPN, CDR2 SVGIG (reference sequence). This CDR3 contains 14 residues. The germline V and J ends were trimmed by 0 bases and 5 bases, with 11 bases remaining between them. The CDR3 DNA reads TGTGCCTGGAGTGTGGGGGATGGCCATCAGCCCCAGCATTTT. It yields the protein CAWSVGDGHQPQHF.

V is TRBV7-3 and J is TRBJ1-2, with TRBD1 matching 10 bases. The V segment lost 2 bases and the J segment 6 bases; nucleotides outside the gene matches: 3. CDR1 SGHTA and CDR2 FQGTGA come from the germline V gene. CDR3 length equals 14 residues. The CDR3 DNA reads as TGTGCCAGCAGCTTAGCCGGGACAGGGGATGGCTACACCTTC. This encodes CASSLAGTGDGYTF.

The chain joins TRBV19 to TRBJ2-3, with D possibly TRBD2 on 5 matching bases. The CDR3 contains 14 residues. Germline-derived CDR1 and CDR2 are LNHDA and SQIVND (reference sequence). The V end lost 5 bases, the J end lost 5 bases, and 14 bases lay between the germline ends. The CDR3 loop is CASSLLGRGDTQYF. The DNA of the CDR3 is TGTGCCAGTAGTTTACTTGGTCGGGGAGATACGCAGTATTTT.

There are a few counts of this clone. This sequence joins TRBV5-1 and TRBJ1-3; tentatively, D is TRBD1 (5 bases). The germline gives CDR1 SGHRS, CDR2 YFSETQ. The CDR3 runs to 16 residues. V was clipped by 3 bases and J by 0 bases, with 13 bases between them. The CDR3, as DNA: TGCGCCAGCAGCTCCGGAGGGGCTGACTCTGGAAACACCATATATTTT. Translated: CASSSGGADSGNTIYF.

V usage is TRBV6-5 and J usage is TRBJ1-2; 7 bases fit TRBD1. The CDR3 loop spans 14 amino acids. V lost 5 bases to trimming and J lost 7 bases; unmatched junction nucleotides: 10. Germline values: CDR1 MNHEY, CDR2 SVGAGI. CDR3 DNA sequence: TGTGCCAGCAGTAGACAAGGGGGCTCCGGTGGCTACACCTTC. Protein sequence: CASSRQGGSGGYTF.